The 28 T cell receptor beta chains listed next were all sequenced from one sample in a study of cytomegalovirus exposure and HLA in healthy donors. Primers: 60 Vbeta forward and 13 Jbeta reverse. Profiling relied on immunoSEQ multiplex PCR, and the TCRdb table lists in-frame clones only, not all of them. The sample yields some 130,000 clones, 70% to 85% seen once. Sequenced sample: PBMCs. These receptors all stem from a boy younger than 10 in good health and CMV-seronegative.

This clone was recorded once. The genes are TRBV2 and TRBJ2-3, with TRBD2 matching over 16 bases. Germline CDR1 is SNHLY and CDR2 is FYNNEI. The V gene end was trimmed by 7 bases and the J gene end by 10 bases; junction bases not matched to a gene: 8. The CDR3 has 15 residues. DNA for the CDR3: TGTGCCAGCACCGGGACTAGCGGGAGGGAGCGGGCGCAGTATTTT. Protein sequence: CASTGTSGRERAQYF. Full variable domain (rest looked up from reference TRBV2 and TRBJ2-3): EPEVTQTPSHQVTQMGQEVILRCVPISNHLYFYWYRQILGQKVEFLVSFYNNEISEKSEIFDDQFSVERPDGSNFTLKIRSTKLEDSAMYFCASTGTSGRERAQYFGPGTRLTVL.

This clone occurred once. Mismatch with germline at one junction end may stem from a read error. The chain recombines TRBV7-9 with TRBJ2-1; the D gene is possibly TRBD2 (6 bases). This CDR3 spans 17 amino acids. Germline values: CDR1 SEHNR, CDR2 FQNEAQ (reference sequence). The CDR3: CSSSSATSPSSYNEQFF. As DNA, the CDR3 is TGTTCCAGCAGCTCAGCTACTAGCCCCAGCTCCTACAATGAGCAGTTCTTC.

V and J are TRBV15 and TRBJ1-2; 9 nucleotides align to TRBD1. This CDR3 is built from 15 residues. J gave up 8 bases and V 3 bases, and 10 bases lay outside the gene matches. Per the germline V gene, CDR1 is LNHNV and CDR2 is YYDKDF (reference sequence). CDR3 in amino acids: CATSRGDRASEGYTF. The CDR3 DNA follows: TGTGCCACCAGCAGGGGGGACAGGGCCTCGGAGGGCTACACCTTC.

V gene TRBV11-2 combines with J gene TRBJ2-3, with 10 bases aligning to TRBD1. The V gene end was trimmed by 5 bases and the J gene end by 6 bases; junction bases not matched to a gene: 5. The CDR3 length is 14 residues. The germline CDR1 and CDR2 sequences are SGHAT and FQNNGV. The CDR3 is CASSRDRGLDTQYF. CDR3 sequence (DNA): TGTGCCAGCAGCCGCGACAGGGGGCTTGATACGCAGTATTTT.

Regarding this clone: An end of the junction does not agree with germline; a read error may underlie this. The sample carries other DNA sequences with the same CDR3. The chain joins TRBV2 to TRBJ2-3; 8 bases agree with TRBD2. The CDR3 runs 12 residues. The V gene's germline CDR1 is SNHLY and CDR2 FYNNEI. The CDR3 region is CASSVGYAGGDF. The CDR3 bases are TGTGCCAGCAGTGTGGGCTACGCCGGGGGGGACTTT.

The V gene is TRBV19, the J gene TRBJ2-1, with no clear D. The CDR3 is made up of 13 amino acids. The V and J ends lost 10 bases and 1 base respectively, with 11 bases between them. In germline, CDR1 is LNHDA, CDR2 SQIVND (reference sequence). The CDR3 bases are TGTGCCACCGCTGACTTATCCTACAATGAGCAGTTCTTC. Encoded protein: CATADLSYNEQFF.

J is TRBJ2-3 and V is TRBV4-2; 9 bases agree with TRBD2. CDR1 is LGHNA, CDR2 YNFKEQ, per germline. V was clipped by 0 bases and J by 4 bases; unmatched bases: 5. This CDR3 has 16 residues. CDR3 DNA sequence: TGTGCCAGCAGCCAAGATTTGGCTAGCGGGGCAGATACGCAGTATTTT. It yields the protein CASSQDLASGADTQYF.

Only a few counts were recorded for this clone. At the DNA level, this CDR3 is encoded by other sequences in the same sample as well. The chain has TRBV4-2 and TRBJ2-2; 8 nucleotides line up with TRBD2. Germline V gene sequence: CDR1 LGHNA, CDR2 YNFKEQ. Trimming took 0 bases from V and 4 from J; bases not matched to a gene: 1. CDR3 size: 15 residues. The CDR3 sequence: CASSQDAGGTGELFF. The CDR3 nucleotides are TGTGCCAGCAGCCAAGATGCGGGGGGCACCGGGGAGCTGTTTTTT.

The chain has TRBV4-3 and TRBJ2-7; 10 positions match TRBD1. The length of the CDR3 is 16 residues. Germline V gives CDR1 LGHNA, CDR2 YSLEER. The trim removed 0 bases at V and 2 bases at J, leaving 4 bases unmatched. The DNA of the CDR3 is TGCGCCAGCAGCCAAGATCTCGGGACAGGGGCCTACGAGCAGTACTTC. This translates into CASSQDLGTGAYEQYF.

The J gene is TRBJ2-3, the V gene TRBV4-1; TRBD2 aligns across 7 bases. Germline CDR1 MGHRA, CDR2 YSYEKL. The CDR3 consists of 13 residues. Unmatched junction bases numbered 5, after V lost 4 bases and J lost 7 bases. CDR3 loop: CASSRDGTNTQYF. CDR3 DNA: TGCGCCAGCAGCCGAGATGGGACTAATACGCAGTATTTT.

The chain links TRBV19 to TRBJ1-2; 9 nucleotides agree with TRBD1. Germline CDR1 is LNHDA and CDR2 is SQIVND (reference sequence). The J segment lost 8 bases and the V segment lost 1 base, leaving 2 bases of the junction unmatched. The CDR3 sequence is 13 residues long. CDR3 residues: CASSIGQGDGYTF. The CDR3 bases are TGTGCCAGTAGTATAGGACAGGGGGACGGCTACACCTTC.

V gene TRBV4-1 combines with J gene TRBJ2-1, with D possibly matching TRBD2 (6 bases). This CDR3 is 14 amino acids long. The V end was cut by 7 bases, the J end by 4 bases, with 14 bases between. Germline CDR1 is MGHRA and CDR2 is YSYEKL. The CDR3 reads CASTQTRDYNEQFF. The CDR3 nucleotides read TGCGCCAGCACCCAGACTAGAGATTACAATGAGCAGTTCTTC.

This clone was seen more than once but under ten times. The rearrangement joins TRBV4-2 to TRBJ2-2; tentatively, D is TRBD1 (6 bases). The CDR3 extends over 18 amino acids. V lost 3 bases and J 6 bases, leaving 23 bases between the germline ends. CDR1 and CDR2 (germline): LGHNA, YNFKEQ. CDR3 amino acids: CASSHSGVRDTPAGELFF. The CDR3 DNA is TGTGCCAGCAGCCATTCTGGAGTCCGGGACACCCCGGCCGGGGAGCTGTTTTTT.

V gene TRBV7-9 combines with J gene TRBJ1-1; unclear D gene. Trimming shortened V by 7 bases and J by 7 bases, and 13 bases separated the two germline ends. Germline-derived CDR1 and CDR2 are SEHNR and FQNEAQ (reference sequence). The CDR3 extends over 12 amino acids. CDR3 loop: CASTVTGFEAFF. The CDR3 DNA reads as TGTGCCAGCACCGTAACCGGTTTTGAAGCTTTCTTT.

The chain is built from TRBV5-1 and TRBJ2-5; 8 nucleotides line up with TRBD2. CDR3 length: 14 residues. V lost 6 bases, J lost 4 bases, and 8 bases stayed unmatched. CDR1 SGHRS and CDR2 YFSETQ come from the germline V gene. The CDR3 spells CASTTGGVGETQYF. The DNA for the CDR3 is TGCGCCAGCACCACCGGGGGGGTCGGAGAGACCCAGTACTTC.

This clone was recorded only once. CDR3 loop: CASSSLSDSNTEAFF. CDR3 coding DNA: TGTGCCAGCAGCTCCCTATCTGACTCAAACACTGAAGCTTTCTTT. The chain links TRBV11-2 to TRBJ1-1; D remains unclear. The V gene lost 4 bases and the J gene lost 2 bases, with 14 bases spanning the gap. Germline V lookup: CDR1 SGHAT, CDR2 FQNNGV. The CDR3 is 15 residues long.

This clone turned up a few times. The rearrangement uses TRBV5-1 and TRBJ1-3; the D gene is possibly TRBD1 (6 bases). Germline V lookup: CDR1 SGHRS, CDR2 YFSETQ. Trimming removed 0 bases from V and 5 bases from J, with 9 bases in between. This CDR3 has 14 amino acids. The CDR3 nucleotides read TGCGCCAGCAGCTTGGTGGGGGCTAGAAACACCATATATTTT. Translating gives CASSLVGARNTIYF. Full variable domain (missing parts from reference TRBV5-1 and TRBJ1-3): KAGVTQTPRYLIKTRGQQVTLSCSPISGHRSVSWYQQTPGQGLQFLFEYFSETQRNKGNFPGRFSGRQFSNSRSEMNVSTLELGDSALYLCASSLVGARNTIYFGEGSWLTVV.

This clone was seen once. This chain links TRBV25-1 with TRBJ1-2, with TRBD1 matching over 8 bases. V trimming: 2 bases; J trimming: 6 bases; junction bases outside the gene matches: 2. The germline gives CDR1 MGHDK, CDR2 SYGVNS. The CDR3 covers 13 residues. For the CDR3, the DNA is TGTGCCAGCAGTGAACCGGGACAGGATGGCTACACCTTC. Its protein product is CASSEPGQDGYTF.

The chain combines TRBV7-9 with TRBJ1-4; 7 bases fit TRBD1. The CDR3 has 17 residues. With V trimmed by 5 bases and J by 4 bases, 13 bases remained unmatched. Germline CDR1 and CDR2: SEHNR and FQNEAQ (reference sequence). As DNA, the CDR3 is TGTGCCAGCAGCCGGATCCCAATACAGGGGTTTAATGAAAAACTGTTTTTT. Translation gives CASSRIPIQGFNEKLFF.

The chain uses TRBV7-9 and TRBJ1-6; D gene ambiguous. From germline, CDR1 is SEHNR and CDR2 FQNEAQ (reference sequence). Trimming removed 3 bases from V and 6 bases from J, with 6 bases in between. The CDR3 length is 13 residues. The CDR3 here is CASSFKSNSPLHF. The CDR3 DNA reads as TGTGCCAGCAGCTTTAAGAGTAATTCACCCCTCCACTTT.

Concerning this clone itself: Other nucleotide sequences from this sample produce the same CDR3. This sequence joins TRBV19 and TRBJ1-2; tentative D call: TRBD1 (6 bases). Germline lookup yields CDR1 LNHDA and CDR2 SQIVND (reference sequence). The V and J ends lost 9 bases and 9 bases respectively, with 23 bases between them. The CDR3 loop spans 14 amino acids. The CDR3 loop is CASSFALHRDSYTF. As DNA, the CDR3 is TGTGCCAGCAGCTTTGCACTCCACAGGGATAGCTACACCTTC.

V gene TRBV4-1 combines with J gene TRBJ1-1, with D unresolved. Trimming removed 0 bases at V and 0 bases at J, with 8 bases between. CDR1 and CDR2 (germline): MGHRA, YSYEKL. The CDR3 covers 15 residues. Written as DNA, the CDR3 is TGCGCCAGCAGCCAAGAACTTGAACTGAACACTGAAGCTTTCTTT. Its translation is CASSQELELNTEAFF.

The V and J genes are TRBV14 and TRBJ1-6, with a tentative D call TRBD1 (5 bases). Looked up from germline, CDR1 is SGHDN and CDR2 is FVKESK. Trimming removed 1 base from V and 9 bases from J, with 13 bases in between. The CDR3 loop spans 15 amino acids. As DNA, the CDR3 is TGTGCCAGCAGCCAAGTGGGAGGTGGGGGTTCACCCCTCCACTTT. Its translation is CASSQVGGGGSPLHF.

The chain carries TRBV30 and TRBJ1-1, with 10 bases aligning to TRBD1. After removal of 0 bases from V and 3 bases from J, the junction contained 7 bases not matched to a gene. Germline assignment: CDR1 GTSNPN and CDR2 SVGIG (reference sequence). The CDR3 has 16 amino acids. DNA for the CDR3: TGTGCCTGGAGTGTACTAAGCGACAGGGGGCACACTGAAGCTTTCTTT. It specifies CAWSVLSDRGHTEAFF.

This sequence joins TRBV9 and TRBJ2-6; no clear D. V was pared by 6 bases and J by 0 bases, with 10 bases between. This CDR3 region has 15 residues. The germline V gene has CDR1 SGDLS and CDR2 YYNGEE. DNA for the CDR3: TGTGCCAGCACCGCACGGGTCTCTGGGGCCAACGTCCTGACTTTC. Protein sequence: CASTARVSGANVLTF.

V and J are TRBV5-1 and TRBJ2-1; 9 bases are a match to TRBD1. Losses at the gene ends were 4 bases for V and 6 bases for J; bases not matched to a gene: 14. The V gene's germline CDR1 is SGHRS and CDR2 YFSETQ. CDR3 length: 17 residues. The CDR3 region is CASSPEGGRQGGNEQFF. The CDR3 DNA is TGCGCCAGCAGCCCTGAAGGGGGTAGACAGGGGGGCAATGAGCAGTTCTTC.

The chain employs TRBV5-6 and TRBJ2-7; perhaps TRBD1 as D (6 bases). This CDR3 contains 11 residues. Trimming shortened V by 3 bases and J by 6 bases, and 7 bases separated the two germline ends. Germline V gene lookup returns CDR1 SGHDT and CDR2 YYEEEE. The DNA of the CDR3 is TGTGCCAGCAGCTGGGGGCGCGAGCAGTACTTC. This sequence encodes CASSWGREQYF. Complete variable domain (other parts from reference TRBV5-6 and TRBJ2-7): DAGVTQSPTHLIKTRGQQVTLRCSPKSGHDTVSWYQQALGQGPQFIFQYYEEEERQRGNFPDRFSGHQFPNYSSELNVNALLLGDSALYLCASSWGREQYFGPGTRLTVT.

The count of this clone is one. CDR3 in amino acids: CASSGTIQETQYF. CDR3 coding DNA: TGCGCCAGCTCCGGGACTATCCAAGAGACCCAGTACTTC. The gene calls are TRBV5-1 and TRBJ2-5; 7 positions match TRBD2. Losses at the gene ends were 7 bases for V and 1 base for J; bases not matched to a gene: 4. The CDR3 covers 13 residues. Germline CDR1 is SGHRS and CDR2 is YFSETQ.